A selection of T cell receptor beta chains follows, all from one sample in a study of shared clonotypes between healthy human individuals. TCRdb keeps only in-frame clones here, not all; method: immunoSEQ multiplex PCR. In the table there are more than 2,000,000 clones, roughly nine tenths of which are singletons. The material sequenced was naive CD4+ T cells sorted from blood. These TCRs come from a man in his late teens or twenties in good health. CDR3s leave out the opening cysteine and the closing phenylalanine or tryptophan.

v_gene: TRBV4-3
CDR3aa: ASSQALGTGYDTIY

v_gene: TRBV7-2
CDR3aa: ASSPGGVNGYT

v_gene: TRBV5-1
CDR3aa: ASSLEGSERATQY

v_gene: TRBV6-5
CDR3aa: ASTLGNSYNEQF

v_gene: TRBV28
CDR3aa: ASSPISTGLQETQY

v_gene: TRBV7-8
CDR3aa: ASSVFRSSYEQY

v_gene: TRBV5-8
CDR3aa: ASSLSLGSSYEQY

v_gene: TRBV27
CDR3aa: ASSFHRGTSGGGNEQF

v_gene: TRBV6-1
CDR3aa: ASSGQGISYGYT

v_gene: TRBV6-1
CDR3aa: ASSESRGRYGYT

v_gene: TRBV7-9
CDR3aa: ASSFAGGFYEQY

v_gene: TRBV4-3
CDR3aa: ASSQDMVGGVNTGELF

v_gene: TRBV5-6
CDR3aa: ASSFRGTSGRAYEQY

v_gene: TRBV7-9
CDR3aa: ASSPWGVGNQPQH

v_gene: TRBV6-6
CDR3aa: ASSYSGSANSPLH

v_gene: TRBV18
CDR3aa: ASSPQRDPYEQY

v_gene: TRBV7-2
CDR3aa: ASSSAGYIQETQY

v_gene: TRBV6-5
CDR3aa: ASRGSTGELF

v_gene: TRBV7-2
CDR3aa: ASSFVQATNEKLF

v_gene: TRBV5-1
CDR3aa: ASSLVGGGINEQY

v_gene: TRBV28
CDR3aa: ASSLRGDDQPQH

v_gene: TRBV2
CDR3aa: ASSEIAGDLTQY

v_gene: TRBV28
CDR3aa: ASSIRDRDDSPLH

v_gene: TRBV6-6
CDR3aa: ASSRLQGEAF

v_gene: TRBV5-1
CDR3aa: ASSSRAANEKLF

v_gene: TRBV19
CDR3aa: ASSTQGGSYEQY

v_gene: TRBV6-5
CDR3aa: ASSYRDRGAYEQY

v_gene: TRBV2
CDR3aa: ASSMRGSPAMNTEAF

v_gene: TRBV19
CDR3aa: ASSHQGPNTEAF

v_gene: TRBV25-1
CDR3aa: ASSEGNQPQH

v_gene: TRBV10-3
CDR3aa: AISEGTQSSYNEQF